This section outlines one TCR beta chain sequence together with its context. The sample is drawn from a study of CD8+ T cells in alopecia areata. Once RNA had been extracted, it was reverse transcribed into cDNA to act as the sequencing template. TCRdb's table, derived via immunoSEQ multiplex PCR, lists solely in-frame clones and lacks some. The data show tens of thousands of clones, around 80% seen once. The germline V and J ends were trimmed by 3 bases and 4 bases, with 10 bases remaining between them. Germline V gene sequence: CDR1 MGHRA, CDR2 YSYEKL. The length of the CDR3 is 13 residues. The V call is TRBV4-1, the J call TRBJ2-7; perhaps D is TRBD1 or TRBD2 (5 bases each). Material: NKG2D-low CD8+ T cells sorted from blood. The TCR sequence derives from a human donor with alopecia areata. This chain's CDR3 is CASSQGELYEQYF. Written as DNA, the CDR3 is TGCGCCAGCAGCCAGGGGGAGTTGTACGAGCAGTACTTC.